This T cell receptor (beta chain) was captured by sequencing in a study of CD8 T cells in Susac syndrome. V was trimmed by 1 base and J by 3 bases, leaving 6 bases between them. Germline CDR1 reads LGHDT; CDR2 reads YNNKEL (reference sequence). The CDR3 covers 13 residues. Sequencing of TCR beta was undertaken in CD8+ and CD4+ T cells derived from blood. Random hexamers were used to reverse transcribe the RNA input (about 0.5 to 1 ug). TCRdb re-called the immunoSEQ multiplex PCR reads through MiXCR, storing one row per CDR3 protein. The sample has around 110,000 distinct CDR3 sequences, 95% to 96% seen once; the top ten hold roughly 0.14%.

V gene TRBV3-1 combines with J gene TRBJ1-2; TRBD1 is a possible D gene (5 bases). The TCR comes from a human donor with Susac syndrome. The specimen was CD4+ T cells from PBMCs. The CDR3 loop reads CASSQVRDYGYTF. DNA of the CDR3: TGTGCCAGCAGCCAAGTCAGGGACTATGGCTACACCTTC.